This paragraph covers one TCR beta chain sequence. Its antigen remains unknown. This sample is drawn from a study of CXCR3-negative and CXCR3-positive naive CD8 T cells. Study-wide points: Hydrophobicity was higher for TRB CDR3s found in CXCR3-positive naive cells than in CXCR3-negative naive cells.

The CDR3 runs 14 residues. The authors made the TRB cDNA libraries by 5' RACE using UMI labels. After re-calling the 5' RACE reads, TCRdb lists one entry per CDR3 protein, DNA absent. This sample's table has over 150,000 distinct CDR3 sequences. The V gene is TRBV12-3 or TRBV12-4, the J gene TRBJ1-1. The origin of this receptor is a human donor in good health. Some clones in this sample may be carry-over from other donors' samples. The sequencing sample was made of naive CXCR3+ CD8+ T cells from blood. The subset: CD45RO-CCR7+CD27+CD95- naive CD8+ T cells expressing CXCR3 (TNR3+). The CDR3 loop reads CASRWGTENTEAFF.